The entry below describes one T cell receptor (beta chain). What antigen it recognizes has not been identified. Base qualities are not provided; no much larger clone lies one nucleotide away. This entry belongs to a study of cytomegalovirus exposure and HLA in healthy donors (dated by TCRdb to about 2017). With respect to the entire study: An earlier analysis of approximately 600 of the donors reported about 250 Gb of sequence data and 120 million or so unique TCR beta sequences from 190 million or so T cells. To predict cytomegalovirus infection status, the study combined high-throughput TCR immunosequencing, statistical association of individual TCRs with disease status, and machine learning. Using immunosequencing, the study profiled T cell repertoires from 666 subjects and related those repertoires to cytomegalovirus serostatus. Rather than using new phenotypic data, the later analysis identified candidate immune exposures from TCR beta sequences and from how often those sequences occurred across donors. A later genetic analysis took genome-wide SNP genotypes for about 55% of the 666 donors and used that subset as a discovery cohort. The number of typed donors differed by locus: 629-630 for A, B, C, DRB1 and DQB1; approximately 520 for DQA1; 600 to 610 for DPA1; and around 470 for DPB1. Donor age, sex, ethnicity and CMV serostatus were compiled alongside the repertoire data. About 320 gigabases of sequencing data and approximately 84 million unique TCR sequences were included in an early release covering around 600 HLA-typed donors. To study patterns of TCR occurrence, a later analysis re-analyzed previously published TCR beta repertoires from more than 550 donors and added high-resolution HLA genotyping. A handful of DR-DQ haplotypes were treated as single units for association and clustering because of strong linkage in the cohort. Across 398 genotyped donors of the cohort, an average of approximately 220,000 unique TCR beta nucleotide sequences per donor were sequenced, and roughly a sixth of those sequences were non-productive. Both class I and class II loci were covered by HLA typing, at four-digit resolution. Every repertoire in the discovery cohort had been generated on one and the same sequencing platform. The aim of the study was to test whether cataloging public T cell receptors could identify signatures of past pathogen exposure. Besides the first cohort of 666 subjects, a separate validation cohort made up of 90 to 150 different subjects was used. Of the 300 to 500 genotyped donors, 75% to 85% were placed in the genetic ancestry cluster associated with self-reported Caucasian donors. In an earlier analysis of over 550 of the donors, high-throughput TCR beta sequencing was used to judge whether each TCR beta V gene segment behaved as functional or pseudogenic. Overall results and qualifications from the work: Most TCR sequences were seen in very few donors, while some public TCRs were found in many individuals. A later genetic analysis reported fewer N-insertions in productive TCRs among donors in an Asian-associated ancestry cluster than the roughly 700-donor mean. A few of the identified cytomegalovirus-associated TCR beta chains were confirmed in vitro to be specific for cytomegalovirus antigens. The only immune exposure information available for the cohort was CMV serostatus. A further reported finding was that TCR beta sequences accurately predicted the HLA-A and HLA-B alleles for most subjects in the first cohort. Correlated functional status among segregating V segments might reflect linkage disequilibrium, but an unknown experimental factor could not be ruled out. According to a later analysis, TCR association rates differed among HLA loci, with DRB1 alleles showing the most associated TCRs and HLA-C alleles showing the fewest. V-gene and J-gene trimming of TCR beta chains was associated with a missense DCLRE1C variant in a later genetic analysis, and the association was replicated in an independent cohort. A later analysis found that HLA-associated TCR beta chains were more clonally expanded and had lower generation probabilities than equally common non-associated chains. At a false discovery rate of 0.05, a later analysis linked approximately 18,000 TCR beta sequences to specific HLA alleles. Some IMGT-functional V segments, including TRBV6-2 and TRBV6-3, could not be distinguished by the 87-base-pair reads and were therefore excluded. Assigning TCR associations to individual alleles was difficult when HLA alleles, especially DR and DQ, strongly co-occurred. In a later analysis, several top co-occurrence clusters were reported to appear linked to parvovirus B19, influenza, CMV and Epstein-Barr virus. The study gave a list of some 150 TCR beta chains associated with cytomegalovirus. The earlier analysis of a few hundred of the donors excluded approximately 15 rarely observed V segments, including chromosome 9 orphons, because counts were too low. A cluster of highly shared sequence variants was judged likely to represent a technical artifact of the sequencing pipeline. Roughly uniform sequencing depth across donors was assumed in presence/absence analyses, although this assumption may not hold. In both the original and validation cohorts, the classifier was reported to diagnose cytomegalovirus status with high specificity and sensitivity. Most CMV-associated TCR beta chains appeared to be HLA-restricted in a later analysis, and the HLA associations seemed to be driven largely by CMV exposure. This cohort had only TCR beta chains sequenced, and the lack of alpha or paired-chain data limited which features could be detected. Broadly in line with IMGT annotations, most TCR beta V segments showed up in productive rearrangements about 87% or about 30% of the time in an earlier analysis of several hundred of the donors. HLA typing was unavailable for some donors at each locus, so association tests used only the typed subset. The authors suggested that the approach could potentially be extended to other disease states and immunological phenotypes.

Preparation of the library involved the immunoSEQ multiplex PCR assay. For the multiplex PCR, a mixture combining 60 forward primers for TCR Vbeta segments and 13 reverse primers for TCR Jbeta segments was used. The CDR3 region of rearranged TCR beta genes was amplified from genomic DNA by a multiplex PCR assay. Amplified TCR beta libraries were sequenced as 87-base-pair reads on the Illumina HiSeq System. The authors' pipeline ran thus. A later analysis tallied around 82 million unique TCR beta chains across the 640 or so repertoires, and approximately 11 million of those chains were shared by two or more donors. To remove PCR and sequencing errors, raw reads were error-corrected and collapsed into unique sequences using a nearest-neighbor algorithm that merged closely related sequences. V, D and J gene segments were assigned by aligning CDR3 sequences to IMGT reference sequences. For a sequence to be retained, a match of at least six nucleotides was required to both a V gene segment and a J gene segment. Rearrangements were classified as productive when the CDR3 lacked stop codons and remained in frame with V and J, and all other rearrangements were classified as non-productive. Following IMGT convention, CDR3 was defined as the stretch from the second conserved V-encoded cysteine to the conserved J-encoded phenylalanine. In an earlier analysis of around 640 of the donors, sequences lacking an unambiguous match to a single V gene segment were excluded. In an earlier analysis of around 590 of the donors, a V segment was called functional when productive rearrangements were above 56.7%, and segregating when the standard deviation between donors exceeded 5%. To diagnose cytomegalovirus status from the catalog of TCR beta chain sequences, a statistical classification framework was built. In a later analysis, TCR nucleotide sequences were compared against IMGT/GENE-DB human TR gene sequences so that V and J genes could be assigned. A later analysis assigned CDR3 sequences and most-parsimonious VDJ recombination scenarios with the TCRdist pipeline. A later analysis defined each TCR beta chain by its CDR3 amino acid sequence plus V-gene family, and excluded reads lacking a unique V-gene family. As a way to deal with suspected cross-contamination and a sequencing artifact, a later analysis dropped approximately 590 nucleotide sequences that were highly shared and had low generation probability. In a later analysis, a clonal expansion index for each public chain was calculated from normalized within-repertoire ranks of inferred template counts. In a later analysis, generation probabilities were computed with a VDJ recombination model fitted to out-of-frame rearrangements, and the resulting probabilities were checked against IGoR. Hypergeometric tests were used in a later analysis to score TCR-TCR, TCR-HLA and TCR-CMV co-occurrence, with a repertoire-size bias correction applied to the TCR pairs. In a later analysis, false discovery rates were estimated by permuting HLA or CMV assignments 20 times. In a later analysis, co-occurring TCRs were grouped with DBSCAN, and TCRdist sequence similarity was added when clustering was performed within HLA-allele-positive subsets. For co-occurrence clustering, repertoires with fewer than 30,000 or more than 120,000 public chains were excluded, along with a handful of repertoires with anomalous nucleotide sharing. The immuneACCESS repertoire file appears here via TCRdb, limited to in-frame rearrangements. These files lack a portion of the clones; in checked studies, under half of the deficit traces to unresolved V genes, and the cause of the others is not known. The V and J calls and clone size come from that table; D and trimming were worked out from the DNA. This sample comprises under 150,000 clones, roughly four fifths of them detected only once. 1% to 1.5% of the sample belongs to the ten largest clones.

The cohort was made up of 500 to 800 healthy bone marrow donors. All cohort members were sampled while nominally healthy, although unrecorded immune exposures were likely present. The donor was CMV seronegative and belonged to the group of 380 or so seronegative cohort members. Every donor gave a peripheral blood sample, and the peripheral blood mononuclear cells from that sample were used for TCR beta sequencing. Genomic DNA extraction from the blood cell samples was performed with the Qiagen DNeasy Blood Extraction Kit. From cysteine to phenylalanine, the CDR3 is 11 amino acids long. The DNA shown is the 33-base CDR3, in frame from base 1. Between the V and J ends, shortened by 8 bases and 1 base respectively, the junction contains 5 bases. The germline V gene provides CDR1 MNHEY and CDR2 SVGAGI.

The sample consisted of PBMCs. This receptor chain uses TRBV6-5 and TRBJ1-1; the D gene cannot be resolved reliably. This clonotype was obtained from a girl aged 2-10 years in good health and CMV-seronegative. The DNA sequence is given as TGTGCCAGCCCGGGGAACACTGAAGCTTTCTTT. Its protein is CASPGNTEAFF.